This T cell receptor beta chain was observed in a study of T cell responses to AZD1222 COVID-19 vaccine. Whole-study results and caveats: Nearly half of spike-specific TCRs reportedly target unmutated variant regions.

In regard to this clone: Its matching antigen is unknown.

The germline V gene has CDR1 SGHRS and CDR2 YFSETQ. The CDR3 runs to 15 residues. V was shortened by 0 bases and J by 6 bases, with 16 bases between the two germline ends. Generated by immunoSEQ multiplex PCR, the TCRdb table keeps only in-frame clones and is missing some. Among roughly 150,000 clones listed, roughly 93% were seen once. The TCR comes from an adult in good health. This chain links TRBV5-1 with TRBJ2-7, with D perhaps matching TRBD1 (5 bases). Specimen: peripheral blood, collected on day 0 of AZD1222 vaccination. This CDR3 reads CASSLAGQGMVEQYF. In DNA, the CDR3 is TGCGCCAGCAGCTTGGCCGGGCAGGGTATGGTCGAGCAGTACTTC. Drawing the rest from reference TRBV5-1 and TRBJ2-7, the complete variable domain is KAGVTQTPRYLIKTRGQQVTLSCSPISGHRSVSWYQQTPGQGLQFLFEYFSETQRNKGNFPGRFSGRQFSNSRSEMNVSTLELGDSALYLCASSLAGQGMVEQYFGPGTRLTVT.